This T cell receptor (beta chain) comes out of a study of OX40 agonist ivuxolimab in advanced cancers. The table lists this clone with a count of one. TCRdb's copy holds only in-frame clones and misses some; the assay was immunoSEQ multiplex PCR. The table lists some 55,000 clones, about four fifths of them singletons. The CDR3 is 15 amino acids. CDR1 SGDLS and CDR2 YYNGEE come from the germline V gene. Trimming stripped 3 bases from V and 6 bases from J, with 16 bases between. The chain combines TRBV9 with TRBJ1-5, with D possibly being TRBD1 (5 bases). This sample comprised CD4+ or CD8+ T cells sorted from blood, obtained in a trial of the OX40 agonist ivuxolimab. The TCR was taken from an adult with an advanced solid tumor such as melanoma, head and neck, liver or kidney cancer. CDR3 residues: CASSEGTGEGQPQHF. The CDR3 bases are TGTGCCAGCAGCGAGGGGACCGGCGAGGGTCAGCCCCAGCATTTT.